This T cell receptor (beta chain) came from a study of blood T cell repertoires in COVID-19. Study overall: Samples taken during acute and convalescent COVID-19 were collected in the United States, Italy and Spain. Nucleic acid was either cDNA or gDNA, and it came from T cells, B-cell-depleted T cells, or PBMCs.

Study processing details: Amplifying reference gene primers gave estimates of nucleated cell counts. Libraries were prepared by immunoSEQ multiplex PCR; TCRdb keeps only in-frame clonotypes and omits some of them. The V and J calls and clone size come from that table; D and trimming were worked out from the DNA. The sample records tens of thousands of clones, almost 85% being singletons. The CDR3 has 15 residues. The germline V gene has CDR1 MNHNY and CDR2 SVGAGI (reference sequence). Losses at the gene ends were 10 bases for V and 1 base for J; bases not matched to a gene: 11. Sequenced: peripheral blood. This clonotype was sampled from a woman over 75 with acute or convalescent COVID-19. This chain connects TRBV6-6 to TRBJ2-7, with TRBD1 matching over 9 bases. CDR3 nucleotide sequence: TGTGCCACCAGCCAGGGACAGGGAGGGTCCTACGAGCAGTACTTC. Translation gives CATSQGQGGSYEQYF.